A selection of T cell receptor beta chains follows, all from one sample in a study of T cells in Graves' hyperthyroidism and ophthalmopathy. TCRdb re-called the multiplex PCR reads through MiXCR, storing one row per CDR3 protein. The repertoire holds hundreds of thousands of distinct CDR3 sequences, with approximately 14% as singletons. The sequenced sample consisted of blood. All receptors come from a woman aged 25 to 39 with Graves' hyperthyroidism that later progressed to Graves' ophthalmopathy. Each CDR3 is given with its conserved first and last residue. The order of the fields is V gene, clone size, J gene, D gene, CDR3 protein, CDR3 DNA. D genes are given only for firm matches. Rows may omit the clone size; those that give it use once, few, many or a size class.

TRBV11-2	many	TRBJ2-1	TRBD1	CASSFRTGGNEQFF	TGTGCCAGCAGCTTCCGGACAGGGGGCAATGAGCAGTTCTTC
TRBV7-3	many	TRBJ2-6	NA	CASSLVGASGANVLTF	TGTGCCAGCAGTTTGGTCGGGGCCTCTGGGGCCAACGTCCTGACTTTC
TRBV25-1	many	TRBJ2-7	TRBD1	CASVGQAGPYEQYF	TGTGCCAGCGTAGGACAGGCTGGACCCTACGAGCAGTACTTC
TRBV3-1	few	TRBJ1-1	NA	CASSQHVLNTEAFF	TGTGCCAGCAGCCAACACGTTCTGAACACTGAAGCTTTCTTT
TRBV20-1	many	TRBJ2-7	NA	CSATGTYEQYF	TGCAGTGCCACGGGGACCTACGAGCAGTACTTC
TRBV7-9	many	TRBJ2-7	NA	CASTQNPWDEQYF	TGTGCCAGCACGCAGAACCCATGGGACGAGCAGTACTTC
TRBV6-1	many	TRBJ1-1	NA	CASSAPPDALFF	TGTGCCAGCAGCGCCCCCCCGGACGCCCTGTTCTTT
TRBV12-3/TRBV12-4	many	TRBJ2-1	NA	CASRSTMFGEQFF	TGTGCCAGCAGGTCGACTATGTTCGGTGAGCAGTTCTTC
TRBV7-9	few	TRBJ2-1	TRBD2	CASCLAAYNEQFF	TGTGCCTCGTGCCTAGCGGCGTACAATGAGCAGTTCTTC
TRBV28	many	TRBJ2-7	TRBD2	CASSSSSGLSYEQYF	TGTGCCAGCAGCTCCTCTAGCGGGCTCTCCTACGAGCAGTACTTC
TRBV7-8	few	TRBJ1-3	NA	CASAAGTGRAIYF	TGTGCCAGCGCAGCCGGTACAGGGCGCGCCATATATTTT
TRBV15	many	TRBJ2-5	TRBD2	CATSRERLGLAGDGKTQYF	TGTGCCACCAGCAGAGAGCGGTTGGGGCTAGCGGGAGACGGGAAGACCCAGTACTTC
TRBV5-8	few	TRBJ2-3	TRBD2	CASSHQRERSTDTQYF	TGTGCCAGCAGCCATCAGCGGGAGAGGAGCACAGATACGCAGTATTTT
TRBV6-1	few	TRBJ2-6	TRBD1	CASSVLGFGQGPSGANVLTF	TGTGCCAGCAGTGTCCTAGGTTTCGGACAGGGTCCTTCTGGGGCCAACGTCCTGACTTTC
TRBV12-3/TRBV12-4	many	TRBJ2-3	TRBD1	CASSPDRGFADTQYF	TGTGCCAGCAGTCCGGACAGGGGATTCGCAGATACGCAGTATTTT
TRBV3-1	NA	TRBJ1-2	NA	CASSLRAANYGYTF	TGTGCCAGCAGCCTAAGGGCGGCTAACTATGGCTACACCTTC
TRBV6-5	NA	TRBJ2-7	NA	CASSLISPYEQYF	TGTGCCAGCAGTTTAATCTCCCCCTACGAGCAGTACTTC
TRBV9	NA	TRBJ2-4	NA	CASIKNIQYF	TGTGCCAGCATAAAAAACATTCAGTACTTC